This TCR beta chain was found in a study of cytomegalovirus exposure and HLA in healthy donors (TCRdb year 2017). For context, the study as a whole: In an earlier analysis of fewer than 750 of the donors, 276 Gb of sequence data and some 120 million unique TCR beta sequences from about 190 million T cells were reported. Roughly 300 gigabases of sequencing data and tens of millions of unique TCR sequences were included in an early release covering over 600 HLA-typed donors. Among the roughly 380 genotyped donors, around 81% belonged to the genetic ancestry cluster associated with self-reported Caucasian donors. The study was designed to test whether signatures of past pathogen exposure could be identified by cataloging public T cell receptors. The study used immunosequencing to profile the T cell repertoires of hundreds of subjects and linked those repertoires to cytomegalovirus serostatus. Besides the first cohort of approximately 710 subjects, a separate validation cohort made up of 95 to 150 different subjects was used. To predict cytomegalovirus infection status, the study combined high-throughput TCR immunosequencing, statistical association of individual TCRs with disease status, and machine learning. A later analysis re-examined previously published TCR beta repertoires from more than 650 donors and added high-resolution HLA genotyping to investigate patterns of TCR occurrence. The later analysis used no new phenotypic data to find candidate immune exposures, relying instead on TCR beta sequences and their occurrence across donors. To decide whether each TCR beta V gene segment behaved as functional or pseudogenic, an earlier analysis of over 500 of the donors relied on high-throughput TCR beta sequencing. Alongside the repertoire data, information on donor age, sex, ethnicity and CMV serostatus was compiled. A later genetic analysis used genome-wide SNP genotypes for about 65% of the 666 donors, treating that subset as a discovery cohort. All discovery cohort repertoires had been generated using a single sequencing platform. Both class I and class II loci were covered by HLA typing, at four-digit resolution. The number of donors typed differed by locus, with about 629-630 for A, B, C, DRB1 and DQB1, more than 500 for DQA1, 600 to 610 for DPA1, and approximately 470 for DPB1. Because of strong linkage in the cohort, five DR-DQ haplotypes were treated as single units for association and clustering. On average, roughly 200,000 unique TCR beta nucleotide sequences were sequenced per donor among a few hundred genotyped donors of the cohort, with 15% to 20% of those sequences being non-productive. What the research found in general, with its limitations: Because some donors lacked HLA typing at each locus, the association tests relied only on the typed subset. The authors suggested that the approach could potentially be generalized to other disease states and immunological phenotypes. In vitro tests confirmed that a few of the cytomegalovirus-associated TCR beta chains recognize cytomegalovirus antigens. Most TCR sequences were observed very rarely across donors, whereas some public TCRs were present in many individuals. In a later analysis, some 17,000 TCR beta sequences were associated with specific HLA alleles at a false discovery rate of 0.05. In the study, roughly 160 TCR beta chains were listed as associated with cytomegalovirus. In a later analysis, most CMV-associated TCR beta chains were found to appear HLA-restricted, with HLA associations seemingly driven largely by CMV exposure. Some IMGT-functional V segments, including TRBV6-2 and TRBV6-3, could not be told apart with the 87-base-pair reads, so those segments were excluded. For the cohort, immune exposure information was limited to CMV serostatus. When HLA alleles, especially DR and DQ, strongly co-occurred, TCR associations were difficult to assign to individual alleles. Linkage disequilibrium might explain the correlated functional status among segregating V segments, but an unknown experimental factor could not be ruled out. In an earlier analysis of fewer than 750 of the donors, most TCR beta V segments were observed in productive rearrangements about 90% or about 30% of the time, broadly matching IMGT annotations. A cluster of highly shared sequence variants was judged likely to be a technical artifact of the sequencing pipeline. In a later genetic analysis, fewer N-insertions in productive TCRs were reported among donors in an Asian-associated ancestry cluster than the roughly 670-donor mean. The classifier was reported to diagnose cytomegalovirus status with high specificity and sensitivity in both the original and validation cohorts. A further reported finding was that TCR beta sequences accurately predicted the HLA-A and HLA-B alleles for most subjects in the first cohort. A later analysis reported that several top co-occurrence clusters appeared linked to parvovirus B19, influenza, CMV and Epstein-Barr virus. In a later analysis, HLA-associated TCR beta chains showed more clonal expansion and lower generation probabilities than non-associated chains that were equally common. This cohort had only TCR beta chains sequenced, and the lack of alpha or paired-chain data limited which features could be detected. Presence/absence analyses assumed roughly uniform sequencing depth across donors, an assumption that may not hold. Because counts were too low, 15 to 20 rarely observed V segments, including chromosome 9 orphons, were excluded from the earlier analysis of roughly 580 of the donors. V-gene and J-gene trimming of TCR beta chains was associated with a missense DCLRE1C variant in a later genetic analysis, and the association was replicated in an independent cohort. In a later analysis, TCR association rates were found to vary across HLA loci, with the most associated TCRs seen for DRB1 alleles and the fewest for HLA-C alleles.

From a lookup of the germline V gene, CDR1 and CDR2 are SGHVS and FQNEAQ. The CDR3 numbers 15 residues from cysteine through phenylalanine. The only DNA kept is the CDR3, 45 bases in frame from the first base. In total, 500 to 700 healthy bone marrow donors made up the cohort. Cohort members were all nominally healthy when sampled, although unrecorded immune exposures were likely present. The donor tested CMV seropositive, placing the donor among the 250 to 350 seropositive members of the cohort. Each donor provided a peripheral blood sample, and peripheral blood mononuclear cells were used for TCR beta sequencing. The Qiagen DNeasy Blood Extraction Kit was used to extract genomic DNA from the blood cell samples. Library preparation was by the immunoSEQ multiplex PCR assay. The multiplex PCR relied on a mix of 60 forward primers for TCR Vbeta segments and 13 reverse primers for TCR Jbeta segments. The CDR3 region of rearranged TCR beta genes was amplified from genomic DNA with a multiplex PCR assay. On the Illumina HiSeq System, the amplified TCR beta libraries were sequenced as 87-base-pair reads. Per the original workflow: A later analysis tallied roughly 80 million unique TCR beta chains across the approximately 670 repertoires, and about 10 million of those chains were shared by two or more donors. Raw reads were error-corrected and collapsed into unique sequences with a nearest-neighbor algorithm that merged closely related sequences to remove PCR and sequencing errors. Alignment of CDR3 sequences to IMGT reference sequences was used to assign V, D and J gene segments. For a sequence to be retained, a match of at least six nucleotides was required to both a V gene segment and a J gene segment. Rearrangements were called productive when the CDR3 lacked stop codons and stayed in frame with V and J; all others were non-productive. Following IMGT convention, CDR3 was defined as the stretch from the second conserved V-encoded cysteine up to the conserved J-encoded phenylalanine. In an earlier analysis of around 600 of the donors, sequences lacking an unambiguous match to a single V gene segment were excluded. An earlier analysis of fewer than 750 of the donors classified V segments as functional when productive rearrangements were above 56.7% and as segregating when the standard deviation between donors was above 5%. A statistical classification framework was built for diagnosing cytomegalovirus status from the catalog of TCR beta chain sequences. In a later analysis, TCR nucleotide sequences were compared against IMGT/GENE-DB human TR gene sequences so that V and J genes could be assigned. The TCRdist pipeline was used in a later analysis to assign CDR3 sequences and most-parsimonious VDJ recombination scenarios. In a later analysis, each TCR beta chain was defined by its CDR3 amino acid sequence together with its V-gene family, and reads lacking a unique V-gene family were excluded. To address suspected cross-contamination and a sequencing artifact, a later analysis removed roughly 580 highly shared, low-generation-probability nucleotide sequences. A later analysis calculated a clonal expansion index for each public chain from normalized within-repertoire ranks of inferred template counts. A later analysis computed generation probabilities with a VDJ recombination model fitted to out-of-frame rearrangements, and checked the results against IGoR. In a later analysis, TCR-TCR, TCR-HLA and TCR-CMV co-occurrence was scored with hypergeometric tests, and a repertoire-size bias correction was applied to TCR pairs. False discovery rates were estimated in a later analysis by permuting HLA or CMV assignments 20 times. In a later analysis, co-occurring TCRs were grouped using DBSCAN, with TCRdist sequence similarity added in when clustering inside HLA-allele-positive subsets. Repertoires with fewer than 30,000 or more than 120,000 public chains were left out of co-occurrence clustering, as were four to six repertoires with anomalous nucleotide sharing. What TCRdb holds here is the immuneACCESS table cut down to in-frame rearrangements. Part of the clones is not present; checked against another copy, under half of the missing clones reflect an unresolved V gene, and the others are unexplained. V and J calls and clone size are copied from that table; D and trimming were computed from the DNA. The sample contains about 50,000 clones, roughly 80% of them found a single time. Together, the top ten hold 8.1% of the sample.

As regards this clone: The clone's antigen remains unknown. Base quality data are lacking; no much larger clone is found one base away.

The sequence links TRBV7-8 to TRBJ2-5, with 9 bases matching TRBD2. The tail of the sequence fits TRBJ2-7 better, so the J call may be wrong. The sequenced sample was PBMCs. This clonotype originated in a man in his thirties or forties in good health and CMV-seropositive. The nucleotide sequence reads TGTGCCAGCAGCTTACGAGGACTAGCGAGGGGCGAGCAGTACTTC. It translates as CASSLRGLARGEQYF.